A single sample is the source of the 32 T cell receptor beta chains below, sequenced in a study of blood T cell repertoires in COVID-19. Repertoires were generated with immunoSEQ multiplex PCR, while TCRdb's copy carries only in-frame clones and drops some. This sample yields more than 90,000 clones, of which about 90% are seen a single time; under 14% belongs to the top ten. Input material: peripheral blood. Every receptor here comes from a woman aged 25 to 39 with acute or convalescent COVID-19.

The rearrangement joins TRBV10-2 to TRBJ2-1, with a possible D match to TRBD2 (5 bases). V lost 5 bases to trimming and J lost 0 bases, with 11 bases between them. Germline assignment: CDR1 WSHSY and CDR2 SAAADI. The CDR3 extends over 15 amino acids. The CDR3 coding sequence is TGCGCCAGCAGTATCCCCGGAGGCTCCTACAATGAGCAGTTCTTC. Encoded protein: CASSIPGGSYNEQFF.

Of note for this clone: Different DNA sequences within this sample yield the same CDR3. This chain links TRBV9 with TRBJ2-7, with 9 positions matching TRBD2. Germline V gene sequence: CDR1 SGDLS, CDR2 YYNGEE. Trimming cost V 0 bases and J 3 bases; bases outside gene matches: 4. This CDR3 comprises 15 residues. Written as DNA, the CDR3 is TGTGCCAGCAGCGTAGGGAGCGGGGGGCTCTACGAGCAGTACTTC. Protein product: CASSVGSGGLYEQYF.

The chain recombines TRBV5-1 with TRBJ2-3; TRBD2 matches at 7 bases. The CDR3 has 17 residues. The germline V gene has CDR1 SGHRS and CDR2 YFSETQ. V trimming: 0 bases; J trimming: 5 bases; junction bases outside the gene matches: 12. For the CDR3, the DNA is TGCGCCAGCAGCTTGGTTTTCCCGACTAGCCCTTTAGATACGCAGTATTTT. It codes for CASSLVFPTSPLDTQYF.

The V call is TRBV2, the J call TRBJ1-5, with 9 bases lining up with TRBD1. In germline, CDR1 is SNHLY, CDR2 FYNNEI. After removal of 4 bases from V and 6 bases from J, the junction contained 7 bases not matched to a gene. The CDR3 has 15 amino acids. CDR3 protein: CASSGGQGARQPQHF. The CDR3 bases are TGTGCCAGCAGTGGGGGACAGGGAGCGCGTCAGCCCCAGCATTTT.

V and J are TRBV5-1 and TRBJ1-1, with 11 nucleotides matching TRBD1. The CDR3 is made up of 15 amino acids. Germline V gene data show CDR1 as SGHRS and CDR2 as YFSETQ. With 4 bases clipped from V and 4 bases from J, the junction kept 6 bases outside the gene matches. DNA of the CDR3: TGCGCCAGCAGCAGGACAGGGGGCCGGGGCACTGAAGCTTTCTTT. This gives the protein CASSRTGGRGTEAFF.

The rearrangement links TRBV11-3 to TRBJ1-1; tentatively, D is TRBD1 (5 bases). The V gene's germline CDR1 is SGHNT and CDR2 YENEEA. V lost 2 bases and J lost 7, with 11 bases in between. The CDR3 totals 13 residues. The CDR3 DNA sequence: TGTGCCAGCAGCTTACAATGGGGCGGTGAAGCTTTCTTT. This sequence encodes CASSLQWGGEAFF.

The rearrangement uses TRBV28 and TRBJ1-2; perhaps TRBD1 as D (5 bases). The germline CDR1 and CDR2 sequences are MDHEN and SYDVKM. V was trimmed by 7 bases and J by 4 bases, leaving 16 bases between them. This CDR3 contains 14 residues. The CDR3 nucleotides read TGTGCCAGCACTGGGACGGGGGTAATCTATGGCTACACCTTC. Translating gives CASTGTGVIYGYTF.

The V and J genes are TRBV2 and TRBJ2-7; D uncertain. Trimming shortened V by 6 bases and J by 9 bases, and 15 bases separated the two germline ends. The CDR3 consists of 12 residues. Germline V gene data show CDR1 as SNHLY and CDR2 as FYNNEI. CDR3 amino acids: CASSPGLLGQYF. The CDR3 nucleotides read TGTGCCAGCAGCCCGGGTCTTCTCGGGCAGTACTTC.

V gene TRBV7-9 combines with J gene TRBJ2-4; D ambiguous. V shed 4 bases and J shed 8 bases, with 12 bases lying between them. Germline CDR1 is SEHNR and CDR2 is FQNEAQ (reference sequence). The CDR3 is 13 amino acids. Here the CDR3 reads CASSSAASDIQYF. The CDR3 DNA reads TGTGCCAGCAGCTCCGCCGCCTCGGACATTCAGTACTTC.

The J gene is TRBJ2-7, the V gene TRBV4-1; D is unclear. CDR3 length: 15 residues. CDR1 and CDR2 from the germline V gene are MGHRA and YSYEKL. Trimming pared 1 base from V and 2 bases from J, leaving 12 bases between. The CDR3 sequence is CASSQVIEPTYEQYF. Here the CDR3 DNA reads TGCGCCAGCAGCCAAGTGATAGAGCCTACCTACGAGCAGTACTTC.

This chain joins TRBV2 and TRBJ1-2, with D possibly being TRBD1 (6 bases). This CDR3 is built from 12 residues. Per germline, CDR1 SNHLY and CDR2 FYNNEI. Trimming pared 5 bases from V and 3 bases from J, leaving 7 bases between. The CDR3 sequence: CASSNRDYGYTF. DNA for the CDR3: TGTGCCAGCAGTAACAGGGACTATGGCTACACCTTC.

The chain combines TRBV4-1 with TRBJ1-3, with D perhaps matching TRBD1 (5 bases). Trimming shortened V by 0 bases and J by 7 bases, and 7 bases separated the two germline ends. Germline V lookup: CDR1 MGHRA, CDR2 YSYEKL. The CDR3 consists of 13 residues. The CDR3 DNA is TGCGCCAGCAGCCAAGACAGGGCCAACACCATATATTTT. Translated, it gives CASSQDRANTIYF.

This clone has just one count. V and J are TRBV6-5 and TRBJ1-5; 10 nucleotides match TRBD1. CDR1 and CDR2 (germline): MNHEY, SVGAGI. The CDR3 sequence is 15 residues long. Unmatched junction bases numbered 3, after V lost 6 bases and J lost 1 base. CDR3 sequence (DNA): TGTGCCAGCAGCCGGGACAGGGGAAGCAATCAGCCCCAGCATTTT. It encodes CASSRDRGSNQPQHF.

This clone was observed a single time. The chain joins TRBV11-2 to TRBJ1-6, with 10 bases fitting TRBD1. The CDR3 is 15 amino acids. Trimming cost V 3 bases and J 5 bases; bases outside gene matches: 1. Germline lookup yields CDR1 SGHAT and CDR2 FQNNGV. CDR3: CASSFGTGDNSPLHF. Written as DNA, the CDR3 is TGTGCCAGCAGCTTTGGGACAGGGGATAATTCACCCCTCCACTTT.

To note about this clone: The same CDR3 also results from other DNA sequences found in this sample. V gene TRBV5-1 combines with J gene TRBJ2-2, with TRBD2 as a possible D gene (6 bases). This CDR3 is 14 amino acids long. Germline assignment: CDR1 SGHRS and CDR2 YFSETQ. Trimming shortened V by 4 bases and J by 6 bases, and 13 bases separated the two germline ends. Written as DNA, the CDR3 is TGCGCCAGCAGCGGTACAACGGGGGCCGGGGAGCTGTTTTTT. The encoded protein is CASSGTTGAGELFF. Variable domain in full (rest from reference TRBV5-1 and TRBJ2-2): KAGVTQTPRYLIKTRGQQVTLSCSPISGHRSVSWYQQTPGQGLQFLFEYFSETQRNKGNFPGRFSGRQFSNSRSEMNVSTLELGDSALYLCASSGTTGAGELFFGEGSRLTVL.

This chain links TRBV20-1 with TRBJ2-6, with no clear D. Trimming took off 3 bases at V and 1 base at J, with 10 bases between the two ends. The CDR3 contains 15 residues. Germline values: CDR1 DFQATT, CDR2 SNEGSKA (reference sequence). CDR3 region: CSASRWSSGANVLTF. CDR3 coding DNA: TGCAGTGCTAGTCGGTGGTCTTCTGGGGCCAACGTCCTGACTTTC.

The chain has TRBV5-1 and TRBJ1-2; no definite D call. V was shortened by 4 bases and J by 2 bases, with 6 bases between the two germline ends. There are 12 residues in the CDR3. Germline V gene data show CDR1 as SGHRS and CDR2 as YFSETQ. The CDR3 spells CASSGGNYGYTF. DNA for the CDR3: TGCGCCAGCAGCGGAGGGAACTATGGCTACACCTTC.

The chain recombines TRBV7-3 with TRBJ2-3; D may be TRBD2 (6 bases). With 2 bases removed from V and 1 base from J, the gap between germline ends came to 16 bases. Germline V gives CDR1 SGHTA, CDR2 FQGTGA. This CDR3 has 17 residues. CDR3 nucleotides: TGTGCCAGCAGCTTACAACCGGCGGGGTCGGGCACAGATACGCAGTATTTT. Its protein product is CASSLQPAGSGTDTQYF.

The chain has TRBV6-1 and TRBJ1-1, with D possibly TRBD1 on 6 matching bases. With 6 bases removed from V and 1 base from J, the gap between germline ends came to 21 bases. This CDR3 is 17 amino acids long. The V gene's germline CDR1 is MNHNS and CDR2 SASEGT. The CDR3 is CASRELGGGQPNTEAFF. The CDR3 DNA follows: TGTGCCAGCAGGGAACTCGGGGGGGGACAACCGAACACTGAAGCTTTCTTT.

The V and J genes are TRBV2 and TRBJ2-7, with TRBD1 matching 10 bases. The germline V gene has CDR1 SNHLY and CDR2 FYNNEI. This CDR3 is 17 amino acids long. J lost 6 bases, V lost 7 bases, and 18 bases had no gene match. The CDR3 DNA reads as TGTGCCAGCACCCGGGACAGGGGCCGCCAATTACCCTCCGAGCAGTACTTC. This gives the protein CASTRDRGRQLPSEQYF.

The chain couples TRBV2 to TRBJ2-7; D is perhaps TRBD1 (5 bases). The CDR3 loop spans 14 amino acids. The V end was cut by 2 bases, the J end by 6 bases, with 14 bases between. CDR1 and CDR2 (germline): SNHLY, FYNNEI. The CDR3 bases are TGTGCCAGCAGTGAATTTATAGGGGTCGGCGAGCAGTACTTC. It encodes CASSEFIGVGEQYF. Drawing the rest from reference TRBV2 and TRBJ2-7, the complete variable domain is EPEVTQTPSHQVTQMGQEVILRCVPISNHLYFYWYRQILGQKVEFLVSFYNNEISEKSEIFDDQFSVERPDGSNFTLKIRSTKLEDSAMYFCASSEFIGVGEQYFGPGTRLTVT.

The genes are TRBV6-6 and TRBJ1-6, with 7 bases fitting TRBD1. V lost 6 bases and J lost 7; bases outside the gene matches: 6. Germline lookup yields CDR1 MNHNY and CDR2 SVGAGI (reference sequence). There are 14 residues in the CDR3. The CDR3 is CASRNTGVNSPLHF. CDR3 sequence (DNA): TGTGCCAGCAGGAACACAGGGGTAAATTCACCCCTCCACTTT.

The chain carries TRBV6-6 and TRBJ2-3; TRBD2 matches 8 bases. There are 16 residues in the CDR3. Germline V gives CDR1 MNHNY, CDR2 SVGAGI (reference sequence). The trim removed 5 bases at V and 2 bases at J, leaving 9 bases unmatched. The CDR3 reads CASSTPSGRYTDTQYF. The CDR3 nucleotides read TGTGCCAGCAGTACCCCCAGCGGGAGATACACAGATACGCAGTATTTT.

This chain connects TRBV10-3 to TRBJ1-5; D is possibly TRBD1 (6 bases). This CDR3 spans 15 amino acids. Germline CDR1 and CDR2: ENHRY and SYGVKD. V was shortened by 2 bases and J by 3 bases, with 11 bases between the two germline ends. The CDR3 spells CAISERGGANQPQHF. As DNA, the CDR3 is TGTGCCATCAGTGAGAGAGGGGGTGCCAATCAGCCCCAGCATTTT.

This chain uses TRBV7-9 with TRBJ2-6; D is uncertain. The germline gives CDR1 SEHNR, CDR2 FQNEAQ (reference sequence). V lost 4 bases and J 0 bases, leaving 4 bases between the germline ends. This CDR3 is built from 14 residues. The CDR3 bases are TGTGCCAGCAGCTCTTTCTCTGGGGCCAACGTCCTGACTTTC. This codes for CASSSFSGANVLTF.

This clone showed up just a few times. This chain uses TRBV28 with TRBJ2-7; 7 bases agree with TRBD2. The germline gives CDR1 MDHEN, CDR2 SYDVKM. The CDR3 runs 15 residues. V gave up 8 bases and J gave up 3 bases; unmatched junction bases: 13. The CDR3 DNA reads TGTGCCAGCTTGGAAAGGGCTAGCGGATTCTACGAGCAGTACTTC. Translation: CASLERASGFYEQYF.

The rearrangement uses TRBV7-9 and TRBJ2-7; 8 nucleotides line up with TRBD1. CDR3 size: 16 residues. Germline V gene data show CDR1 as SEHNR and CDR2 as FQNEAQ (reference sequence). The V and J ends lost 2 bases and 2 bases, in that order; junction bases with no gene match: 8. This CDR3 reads CASSLIGTGDPYEQYF. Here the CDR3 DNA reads TGTGCCAGCAGCTTAATCGGGACAGGCGACCCCTACGAGCAGTACTTC.

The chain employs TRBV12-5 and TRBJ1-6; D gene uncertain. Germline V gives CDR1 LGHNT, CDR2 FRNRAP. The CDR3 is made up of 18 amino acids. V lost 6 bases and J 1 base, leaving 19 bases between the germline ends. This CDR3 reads CASGREGLGRSYNSPLHF. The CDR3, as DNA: TGTGCTAGTGGCCGTGAAGGGCTGGGGAGGTCCTATAATTCACCCCTCCACTTT.

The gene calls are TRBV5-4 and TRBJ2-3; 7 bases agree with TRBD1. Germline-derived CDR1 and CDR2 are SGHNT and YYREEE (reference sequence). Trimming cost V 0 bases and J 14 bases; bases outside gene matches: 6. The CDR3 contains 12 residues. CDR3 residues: CASSLAGQASYF. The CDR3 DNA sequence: TGTGCCAGCAGCTTGGCAGGACAGGCATCGTATTTT.

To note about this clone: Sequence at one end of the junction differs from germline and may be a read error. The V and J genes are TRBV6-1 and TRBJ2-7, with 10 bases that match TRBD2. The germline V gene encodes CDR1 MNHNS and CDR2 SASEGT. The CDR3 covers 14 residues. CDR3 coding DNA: TGTGCCAGCAGAGAAGCGGGGGGGCCCTACGAGCAGTACTTC. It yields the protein CASREAGGPYEQYF.

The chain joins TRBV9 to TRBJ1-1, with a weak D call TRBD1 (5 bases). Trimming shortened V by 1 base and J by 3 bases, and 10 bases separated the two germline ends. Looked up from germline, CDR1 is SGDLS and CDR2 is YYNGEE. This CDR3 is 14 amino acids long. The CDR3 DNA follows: TGTGCCAGCAGCGTAAAGGCAGGGTACACTGAAGCTTTCTTT. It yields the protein CASSVKAGYTEAFF.

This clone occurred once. DNA for the CDR3: TGCGCCAGCGAGGGGTACCTAGCGGGGGGTATCAATGAGCAGTTCTTC. The encoded protein is CASEGYLAGGINEQFF. The chain couples TRBV5-1 to TRBJ2-1; 11 nucleotides match TRBD2. V lost 7 bases, J lost 6 bases, and 12 bases stayed unmatched. Germline CDR1 reads SGHRS; CDR2 reads YFSETQ. The CDR3 loop spans 16 amino acids.